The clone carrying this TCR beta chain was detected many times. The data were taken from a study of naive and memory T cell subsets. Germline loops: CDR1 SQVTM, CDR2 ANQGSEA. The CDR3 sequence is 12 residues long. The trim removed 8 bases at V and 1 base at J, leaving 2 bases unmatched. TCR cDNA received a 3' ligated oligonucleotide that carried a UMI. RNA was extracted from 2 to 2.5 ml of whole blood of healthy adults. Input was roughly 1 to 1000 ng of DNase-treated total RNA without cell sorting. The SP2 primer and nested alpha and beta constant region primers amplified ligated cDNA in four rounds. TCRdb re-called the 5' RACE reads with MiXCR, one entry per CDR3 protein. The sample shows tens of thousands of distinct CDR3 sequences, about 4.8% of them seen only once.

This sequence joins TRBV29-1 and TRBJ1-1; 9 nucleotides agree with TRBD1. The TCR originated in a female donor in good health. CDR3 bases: TGCAGCTCGGGACAGGGGAACACTGAAGCTTTCTTT. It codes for CSSGQGNTEAFF.